This TCR beta chain was retrieved from a study of cytomegalovirus exposure and HLA in healthy donors (dated by TCRdb to the late 2010s). General notes on the study: An earlier analysis of a few hundred of the donors reported 250 to 350 Gb of sequence data and 117 million unique TCR beta sequences obtained from roughly 180 million T cells. An early release covering over 500 HLA-typed donors comprised roughly 300 gigabases of sequencing data and tens of millions of unique TCR sequences. The genetic ancestry cluster associated with self-reported Caucasian donors included about 81% of the roughly 390 genotyped donors. The aim of the study was to test whether cataloging public T cell receptors could identify signatures of past pathogen exposure. Using immunosequencing, the study profiled T cell repertoires from fewer than 850 subjects and related those repertoires to cytomegalovirus serostatus. In addition to the first cohort of around 670 subjects, a separate validation cohort of approximately 130 different subjects was used. The study combined high-throughput TCR immunosequencing, statistical association of individual TCRs with disease status, and machine learning to predict cytomegalovirus infection status. In a later analysis, previously published TCR beta repertoires from 666 donors were re-analyzed and high-resolution HLA genotyping was added so that TCR occurrence patterns could be studied. Rather than using new phenotypic data, the later analysis identified candidate immune exposures from TCR beta sequences and from how often those sequences occurred across donors. In an earlier analysis of roughly 580 of the donors, high-throughput TCR beta sequencing was used to judge whether each TCR beta V gene segment behaved as functional or pseudogenic. Alongside the repertoire data, information on donor age, sex, ethnicity and CMV serostatus was compiled. In a later genetic analysis, genome-wide SNP genotypes for about three fifths of the 666 donors were used, and that subset was treated as a discovery cohort. Every discovery cohort repertoire had been produced on one sequencing platform. HLA typing included class I and class II loci at four-digit resolution. The number of donors typed differed by locus, with 629-630 for A, B, C, DRB1 and DQB1, around 560 for DQA1, 600 to 610 for DPA1, and over 400 for DPB1. Five DR-DQ haplotypes were handled as single units for association and clustering because linkage in the cohort was strong. On average, approximately 250,000 unique TCR beta nucleotide sequences were sequenced per donor among a few hundred genotyped donors of the cohort, with roughly 18% of those sequences being non-productive.

What the research found in general, with its limitations: Compared with equally common non-associated chains, HLA-associated TCR beta chains in a later analysis were more clonally expanded and had lower generation probabilities. According to a later genetic analysis, donors in an Asian-associated ancestry cluster had fewer N-insertions in productive TCRs than the approximately 700-donor mean. A further reported finding was that TCR beta sequences accurately predicted the HLA-A and HLA-B alleles for most subjects in the first cohort. Some IMGT-functional V segments, including TRBV6-2 and TRBV6-3, could not be told apart with the 87-base-pair reads, so those segments were excluded. The authors suggested that the approach could potentially be generalized to other disease states and immunological phenotypes. A total of around 150 TCR beta chains were listed by the study as associated with cytomegalovirus. According to a later analysis, TCR association rates differed among HLA loci, with DRB1 alleles showing the most associated TCRs and HLA-C alleles showing the fewest. In an earlier analysis of under 600 of the donors, most TCR beta V segments were observed in productive rearrangements about 90% or about 30% of the time, broadly matching IMGT annotations. HLA typing was unavailable for some donors at each locus, so association tests used only the typed subset. In vitro tests confirmed that a few of the cytomegalovirus-associated TCR beta chains recognize cytomegalovirus antigens. A group of highly shared sequence variants was considered likely to be a technical artifact of the sequencing pipeline. Most TCR sequences were seen in very few donors, while some public TCRs were found in many individuals. Correlated functional status among segregating V segments might be attributable to linkage disequilibrium, but an unknown experimental factor could not be ruled out. Sequencing depth was assumed to be roughly uniform across donors in the presence/absence analyses, though that assumption may not hold. V-gene and J-gene trimming of TCR beta chains was associated with a missense DCLRE1C variant in a later genetic analysis, and the association was replicated in an independent cohort. The classifier was reported to diagnose cytomegalovirus status with high specificity and sensitivity in both the original and validation cohorts. When HLA alleles, especially DR and DQ, strongly co-occurred, attributing TCR associations to individual alleles was difficult. Specific HLA alleles were associated with 15,000 to 20,000 TCR beta sequences at a false discovery rate of 0.05 in a later analysis. In this cohort, only TCR beta chains were sequenced, and detectable features were limited by the absence of alpha or paired-chain data. For the cohort, immune exposure information was limited to CMV serostatus. Approximately 16 rarely observed V segments, including chromosome 9 orphons, were excluded from the earlier analysis of about 610 of the donors because counts were too low. In a later analysis, several top co-occurrence clusters were reported to appear linked to parvovirus B19, influenza, CMV and Epstein-Barr virus. A later analysis found that most CMV-associated TCR beta chains appeared HLA-restricted, with HLA associations seemingly driven largely by CMV exposure.

The cohort comprised 710 or so healthy bone marrow donors. At the time of sampling, every cohort member was nominally healthy, though immune exposures that went unrecorded were likely present. The donor tested CMV seronegative and was one of the 352 seronegative cohort members. A peripheral blood sample was provided by each donor, and peripheral blood mononuclear cells were used for TCR beta sequencing. The Qiagen DNeasy Blood Extraction Kit was used to extract genomic DNA from the blood cell samples. A note on this clone: Its recognized antigen is unknown. Base quality data are lacking; no much larger clone is found one base away.

The junction shows trimming of 1 base on V and 2 bases on J, plus 12 bases between the germline ends. The CDR3 runs 15 residues from the cysteine to the phenylalanine. The kept DNA is CDR3 alone, 45 bases in frame from the first base. The germline V gene provides CDR1 KGHSH and CDR2 LQKENI. Libraries were constructed by the immunoSEQ multiplex PCR assay. A mixture of 60 forward primers for TCR Vbeta segments and 13 reverse primers for TCR Jbeta segments was used in the multiplex PCR. A multiplex PCR assay on genomic DNA amplified the CDR3 region of rearranged TCR beta genes. Amplified TCR beta libraries were sequenced as 87-base-pair reads on the Illumina HiSeq System. Regarding the original processing steps: A later analysis tallied around 82 million unique TCR beta chains across the 640 or so repertoires, and 10 million to 11 million of those chains were shared by two or more donors. To remove PCR and sequencing errors, raw reads were error-corrected and collapsed into unique sequences using a nearest-neighbor algorithm that merged closely related sequences. V, D and J gene segments were assigned by aligning CDR3 sequences to IMGT reference sequences. For a sequence to be retained, at least a six-nucleotide match to both a V gene segment and a J gene segment was required. Rearrangements were classified as productive when the CDR3 lacked stop codons and remained in frame with V and J, and all other rearrangements were classified as non-productive. CDR3 was defined by IMGT convention, running from the second conserved V-encoded cysteine to the conserved J-encoded phenylalanine. In an earlier analysis of just under 600 of the donors, sequences lacking an unambiguous match to a single V gene segment were excluded. An earlier analysis of 500 to 600 of the donors classified V segments as functional when productive rearrangements were above 56.7% and as segregating when the standard deviation between donors was above 5%. A statistical classification framework was built for diagnosing cytomegalovirus status from the catalog of TCR beta chain sequences. In a later analysis, V and J genes were assigned by comparing TCR nucleotide sequences against IMGT/GENE-DB human TR gene sequences. In a later analysis, CDR3 sequences and most-parsimonious VDJ recombination scenarios were assigned using the TCRdist pipeline. In a later analysis, every TCR beta chain was defined by the combination of its CDR3 amino acid sequence and its V-gene family, and reads without a unique V-gene family were dropped. To address suspected cross-contamination and a sequencing artifact, a later analysis removed over 500 highly shared, low-generation-probability nucleotide sequences. For each public chain, a later analysis derived a clonal expansion index from normalized ranks of inferred template counts within each repertoire. In a later analysis, generation probabilities were computed using a VDJ recombination model fitted to out-of-frame rearrangements, and the results were checked against IGoR. In a later analysis, TCR-TCR, TCR-HLA and TCR-CMV co-occurrence was scored with hypergeometric tests, and a repertoire-size bias correction was applied to TCR pairs. In a later analysis, false discovery rates were estimated by permuting HLA or CMV assignments 20 times. In a later analysis, co-occurring TCRs were grouped using DBSCAN, and TCRdist sequence similarity was added for clustering within HLA-allele-positive subsets. Repertoires with fewer than 30,000 or more than 120,000 public chains, plus five repertoires with anomalous nucleotide sharing, were excluded from co-occurrence clustering. The immuneACCESS repertoire file appears here via TCRdb, limited to in-frame rearrangements. These files lack a portion of the clones; in checked studies, under half of the deficit traces to unresolved V genes, and the cause of the others is not known. D and trimming come from the DNA, and the V and J calls and clone size come from that table. This sample holds 200,000 to 250,000 clones; over 65% were observed only once. The ten biggest clones cover 0.6% to 0.7% of the sample.

This TCR was sampled from a young man in good health and CMV-seronegative. Rearrangement joined TRBV18 to TRBJ2-7; the D gene lacks a confident call. The sample taken for sequencing was PBMCs. The DNA sequence is as follows: TGTGCCAGCTCACCACTTAGTACAGACCCCTACGAGCAGTACTTC. It is translated as CASSPLSTDPYEQYF.